The 25 T cell receptor beta chains given below trace back to one sample, sequenced in a study of shared clonotypes between healthy human individuals. Here immunoSEQ multiplex PCR was the method, and the copy in TCRdb shows in-frame clones only, minus some. The sample comprises about 490,000 clones, over 60% of which are singletons, and roughly 13% rests with the top ten. Sequencing was done on a sample of PBMCs. Receptors originate from a woman in her 40s in good health. Some clones in this sample may be carry-over from other donors' samples.

This sequence joins TRBV6-1 and TRBJ1-2, with D possibly TRBD1 on 5 matching bases. The CDR3 loop spans 13 amino acids. Between the trimmed V and J ends, which lost 1 base and 5 bases, there was a span of 8 bases. CDR1 is MNHNS, CDR2 SASEGT, per germline. The CDR3 bases are TGTGCCAGCAGTGAAGAGGGGTTGTATGGCTACACCTTC. This translates into CASSEEGLYGYTF.

This clone was seen only once. The chain recombines TRBV15 with TRBJ2-7; 11 bases agree with TRBD2. The CDR3 is 15 amino acids. After removal of 0 bases from V and 2 bases from J, the junction contained 0 bases not matched to a gene. From germline, CDR1 is LNHNV and CDR2 YYDKDF (reference sequence). The CDR3 DNA is TGTGCCACCAGCAGAGAACTAGCGGGGGCCTACGAGCAGTACTTC. Translated, it gives CATSRELAGAYEQYF. The whole variable domain, filled in from reference TRBV15 and TRBJ2-7, reads DAMVIQNPRYQVTQFGKPVTLSCSQTLNHNVMYWYQQKSSQAPKLLFHYYDKDFNNEADTPDNFQSRRPNTSFCFLDIRSPGLGDTAMYLCATSRELAGAYEQYFGPGTRLTVT.

The chain combines TRBV5-1 with TRBJ2-7; D remains ambiguous. The germline CDR1 and CDR2 sequences are SGHRS and YFSETQ. The CDR3 runs to 14 residues. V was cut by 4 bases and J by 5 bases, with 16 bases left in between. The chain's CDR3 is CASSLTRSPNEQYF. CDR3 DNA: TGCGCCAGCAGCCTGACTCGTTCGCCGAACGAGCAGTACTTC.

This clone was found once. The chain employs TRBV29-1 and TRBJ2-3; TRBD2 agrees at 7 bases. The CDR3 covers 13 residues. The trim removed 3 bases at V and 5 bases at J, leaving 5 bases unmatched. CDR1 is SQVTM, CDR2 ANQGSEA, per germline. The CDR3 is CSVESGGGDTQYF. The CDR3 DNA reads TGCAGCGTTGAGTCGGGAGGAGGAGATACGCAGTATTTT.

This clone was seen only once. This chain connects TRBV28 to TRBJ2-1; perhaps TRBD2 as D (5 bases). CDR3 length equals 17 residues. V was trimmed by 3 bases and J by 5 bases, leaving 20 bases between them. Looked up from germline, CDR1 is MDHEN and CDR2 is SYDVKM. The CDR3 nucleotides read TGTGCCAGCAGTTTTGACCCCCGGGCTAGCAGCAACAATGAGCAGTTCTTC. As protein: CASSFDPRASSNNEQFF.

The chain uses TRBV28 and TRBJ2-5, with TRBD1 identical over 8 bases. The germline V gene encodes CDR1 MDHEN and CDR2 SYDVKM. V lost 6 bases and J lost 1; bases outside the gene matches: 4. There are 14 residues in the CDR3. This chain's CDR3 is CASSPTGVQETQYF. In DNA form, the CDR3 reads TGTGCCAGCAGCCCGACAGGGGTCCAAGAGACCCAGTACTTC.

This chain links TRBV2 with TRBJ2-1; 10 bases align to TRBD2. The trim removed 6 bases at V and 4 bases at J, leaving 9 bases unmatched. The CDR3 has 16 amino acids. Germline CDR1 reads SNHLY; CDR2 reads FYNNEI. The CDR3 nucleotides are TGTGCCAGCAGGCTAAGCGGGAGGGAGGTTTACAATGAGCAGTTCTTC. It encodes CASRLSGREVYNEQFF. Together with reference TRBV2 and TRBJ2-1, the CDR3 gives the full variable domain: EPEVTQTPSHQVTQMGQEVILRCVPISNHLYFYWYRQILGQKVEFLVSFYNNEISEKSEIFDDQFSVERPDGSNFTLKIRSTKLEDSAMYFCASRLSGREVYNEQFFGPGTRLTVL.

V usage is TRBV7-2 and J usage is TRBJ2-5; TRBD2 matches at 12 bases. CDR1 SGHTA and CDR2 FQGNSA come from the germline V gene. V gave up 4 bases and J gave up 5 bases; unmatched junction bases: 8. This CDR3 contains 16 residues. The CDR3 bases are TGTGCCAGCAGCTCCGGACTAGCGGGAAAGGGTGAGACCCAGTACTTC. It is translated as CASSSGLAGKGETQYF.

J is TRBJ2-2 and V is TRBV11-2, with 8 bases that match TRBD2. Germline V gene sequence: CDR1 SGHAT, CDR2 FQNNGV. CDR3 length equals 14 residues. V trimming: 6 bases; J trimming: 4 bases; junction bases outside the gene matches: 4. This CDR3 is CASRPSGSTGELFF. The CDR3 nucleotides read TGTGCCAGCAGGCCCAGCGGGAGCACCGGGGAGCTGTTTTTT.

This clone was recorded only once. Other DNA variants within this sample encode the same CDR3. The V and J genes are TRBV15 and TRBJ2-6, with D tentatively TRBD2 (5 bases). V lost 0 bases and J lost 1, with 7 bases in between. Germline V lookup: CDR1 LNHNV, CDR2 YYDKDF (reference sequence). CDR3 length: 16 amino acids. CDR3 residues: CATSRDRGSGANVLTF. The DNA for the CDR3 is TGTGCCACCAGCAGAGATCGAGGGTCTGGGGCCAACGTCCTGACTTTC.

This rearrangement joins TRBV28 to TRBJ1-2; D uncertain. V shed 7 bases and J shed 0 bases, with 15 bases lying between them. Per germline, CDR1 MDHEN and CDR2 SYDVKM. This CDR3 has 15 residues. The CDR3 region is CASTPAGVSNYGYTF. Here the CDR3 DNA reads TGTGCCAGCACCCCCGCCGGGGTGTCTAACTATGGCTACACCTTC.

For this clone: Given a far larger clone just one base away, this is likely a sequencing read error. The genes are TRBV4-3 and TRBJ2-6; perhaps TRBD1 as D (5 bases). The CDR3 contains 16 residues. CDR1 is LGHNA and CDR2 is YSLEER in the germline V gene. CDR3 sequence: CASSQEVGSGANALTF. The CDR3 DNA sequence: TGCGCCAGCAGCCAAGAAGTCGGCTCTGGGGCCAACGCCCTGACTTTC.

The V and J genes are TRBV6-6 and TRBJ1-2; D gene unclear. V was shortened by 6 bases and J by 0 bases, with 8 bases between the two germline ends. CDR1 and CDR2 (germline): MNHNY, SVGAGI (reference sequence). This CDR3 spans 13 amino acids. CDR3 sequence (DNA): TGTGCCAGCAGGTACGAAGCTAACTATGGCTACACCTTC. Encoded protein: CASRYEANYGYTF.

The rearrangement links TRBV6-4 to TRBJ2-2; 10 bases map to TRBD2. V lost 5 bases, J lost 5 bases, and 11 bases stayed unmatched. The V gene's germline CDR1 is MRHNA and CDR2 SNTAGT. The CDR3 runs to 17 residues. This CDR3 is CASSLFTSGTGTGELFF. The DNA of the CDR3 is TGTGCCAGCAGTCTTTTTACTAGCGGGACCGGTACCGGGGAGCTGTTTTTT.

The chain has TRBV18 and TRBJ2-7; TRBD1 matches 12 bases. The CDR3 runs to 15 residues. In germline, CDR1 is KGHSH, CDR2 LQKENI. V lost 3 bases, J lost 5 bases, and 5 bases stayed unmatched. CDR3: CASSPTGDRGHEQYF. CDR3 sequence (DNA): TGTGCCAGCTCACCGACTGGGGACAGGGGGCACGAGCAGTACTTC.

This clone was counted once. The V call is TRBV11-2, the J call TRBJ2-1, with D unclear. The germline V and J ends were trimmed by 5 bases and 4 bases, with 6 bases remaining between them. Germline V gene sequence: CDR1 SGHAT, CDR2 FQNNGV. The CDR3 length is 12 residues. The CDR3 loop reads CASSRPYNEQFF. The CDR3 region has the DNA TGTGCCAGCAGCCGACCTTACAATGAGCAGTTCTTC.

V and J are TRBV10-3 and TRBJ2-7, with TRBD2 identical over 7 bases. Germline V lookup: CDR1 ENHRY, CDR2 SYGVKD. Trimming removed 4 bases from V and 6 bases from J; junction bases left unmatched: 6. The CDR3 loop spans 13 amino acids. The chain's CDR3 is CAISGAGVPEQYF. In DNA form, the CDR3 reads TGTGCCATCAGTGGGGCGGGAGTCCCCGAGCAGTACTTC.

This sequence joins TRBV7-9 and TRBJ1-2; the D is unclear. The V and J ends lost 0 bases and 4 bases respectively, with 6 bases between them. The germline V gene encodes CDR1 SEHNR and CDR2 FQNEAQ (reference sequence). This CDR3 is 13 amino acids long. CDR3 in amino acids: CASSLANSYGYTF. Written as DNA, the CDR3 is TGTGCCAGCAGCTTAGCAAACAGCTATGGCTACACCTTC.

The V and J genes are TRBV2 and TRBJ2-2; tentatively, D is TRBD1 or TRBD2 (5 bases each). Germline assignment: CDR1 SNHLY and CDR2 FYNNEI. There are 14 residues in the CDR3. V shed 1 base and J shed 4 bases, with 7 bases lying between them. This CDR3 reads CASSEGGITGELFF. CDR3 coding DNA: TGTGCCAGCAGTGAAGGGGGGATCACCGGGGAGCTGTTTTTT. The full variable domain, in which reference TRBV2 and TRBJ2-2 provide the parts outside the CDR3, is EPEVTQTPSHQVTQMGQEVILRCVPISNHLYFYWYRQILGQKVEFLVSFYNNEISEKSEIFDDQFSVERPDGSNFTLKIRSTKLEDSAMYFCASSEGGITGELFFGEGSRLTVL.

The chain links TRBV29-1 to TRBJ1-1; no firm D call. The germline V gene encodes CDR1 SQVTM and CDR2 ANQGSEA. The CDR3 runs to 10 residues. V shed 7 bases and J shed 7 bases, with 10 bases lying between them. CDR3 DNA: TGCAGCGCTCTCCCAGGTGAAGCTTTCTTT. Its protein is CSALPGEAFF.

The rearrangement joins TRBV29-1 to TRBJ2-1; TRBD2 matches at 10 bases. CDR1 and CDR2 (germline): SQVTM, ANQGSEA. The CDR3 extends over 18 amino acids. V lost 6 bases to trimming and J lost 2 bases; unmatched junction nucleotides: 16. The CDR3 protein is CSVRGQREGSWTYNEQFF. As DNA, the CDR3 is TGCAGCGTCCGAGGCCAGCGGGAGGGCTCATGGACCTACAATGAGCAGTTCTTC.

This clone was counted a few times. The CDR3 DNA sequence: TGTGCCAGTAACCCATCCCCGGGACTAGCGGGAGGGCAGTACTTC. Protein product: CASNPSPGLAGGQYF. The chain links TRBV19 to TRBJ2-7; 15 bases line up with TRBD2. Germline lookup yields CDR1 LNHDA and CDR2 SQIVND (reference sequence). The CDR3 runs to 15 residues. With V trimmed by 7 bases and J by 9 bases, 10 bases remained unmatched.

This clone has just a few counts. V gene TRBV5-1 combines with J gene TRBJ2-5, with D tentatively TRBD1 or TRBD2 (6 bases each). Germline V gives CDR1 SGHRS, CDR2 YFSETQ. The ends were cut back, 4 bases at V and 0 bases at J, with 10 bases in the middle. The CDR3 covers 14 residues. The CDR3 region is CASSRGDNQETQYF. The CDR3 DNA follows: TGCGCCAGCAGCCGCGGGGACAACCAAGAGACCCAGTACTTC.

Notes on this clone: This specimen includes other DNA sequences encoding the same CDR3. The chain is built from TRBV4-2 and TRBJ2-5, with no clear D. From germline, CDR1 is LGHNA and CDR2 YNFKEQ. Trimming took 0 bases from V and 0 from J, leaving 11 bases between them. The length of the CDR3 is 16 residues. CDR3 in amino acids: CASSQEGWRYQETQYF. CDR3 DNA sequence: TGTGCCAGCAGCCAAGAAGGGTGGCGGTACCAAGAGACCCAGTACTTC.

This chain connects TRBV5-6 to TRBJ1-4; D perhaps matches TRBD1 (5 bases). The CDR3 length is 16 residues. CDR1 and CDR2 from the germline V gene are SGHDT and YYEEEE. V lost 0 bases and J lost 6, with 15 bases in between. For the CDR3, the DNA is TGTGCCAGCAGCTTGGGCTCAGGGCGGCGGCATGAAAAACTGTTTTTT. Protein sequence: CASSLGSGRRHEKLFF. Using reference TRBV5-6 and TRBJ1-4 for the parts outside the CDR3, the full variable domain is DAGVTQSPTHLIKTRGQQVTLRCSPKSGHDTVSWYQQALGQGPQFIFQYYEEEERQRGNFPDRFSGHQFPNYSSELNVNALLLGDSALYLCASSLGSGRRHEKLFFGSGTQLSVL.